This is a list of T cell receptor beta chains from one sample in a study of blood T cell repertoires in COVID-19. Profiled with immunoSEQ multiplex PCR; TCRdb holds only in-frame clones, not every one. The sample has some 150,000 clones; 80% to 90% are singletons. The sequenced sample was peripheral blood. The receptors stem from a man aged 40-55 years with acute or convalescent COVID-19. The CDR3 runs from the conserved cysteine through the conserved F or W. The D gene is left open where the match is weak. Expanded clones get a size class; other rows say once, few or many, or leave the size out.

>TRBV28|TRBD2|.|TRBJ2-7
TGTGCCAGCAGTCACTATCCCCTTGGGGGAGGGTCCTACGAGCAGTACTTC
CASSHYPLGGGSYEQYF
>TRBV2|TRBD2|once|TRBJ2-3
TGTGCCAGCAGTGAAAGCCCCGCTAACGGGGGGTTCACAGATACGCAGTATTTT
CASSESPANGGFTDTQYF
>TRBV24-1|TRBD1|.|TRBJ1-2
TGTGCCACCAGTGATCTGACAGGGCTGGAGGGCTACACCTTC
CATSDLTGLEGYTF
>TRBV28|TRBD1|.|TRBJ1-3
TGTGCCAGCAGTTTAGCAGGGGGCGACCCCCCCCCAAACACCATATATTTT
CASSLAGGDPPPNTIYF
>TRBV29-1|TRBD1|.|TRBJ2-1
TGCAGCGTTCCGGGACAGGCGGGTTACAATGAGCAGTTCTTC
CSVPGQAGYNEQFF
>TRBV5-1|.|.|TRBJ2-7
TGCGCCAGCAGCTTGGCCTTAGGGGCAGAGTACGAGCAGTACTTC
CASSLALGAEYEQYF
>TRBV5-1|.|.|TRBJ1-1
TGCGCCAGCAGGGAAGAGGAAGCCAACTACGCTTTCTTT
CASREEEANYAFF
>TRBV3-1/TRBV3-2|.|.|TRBJ1-6
TGTGCCAGCAGCCAAGGGGCCCCCTATAATTCACCCCTCCACTTT
CASSQGAPYNSPLHF
>TRBV5-6|TRBD1|.|TRBJ1-2
TGTGCCAGCAGCTACGACACAGGGGGCTATGGCTACACCTTC
CASSYDTGGYGYTF
>TRBV4-3|TRBD1|.|TRBJ1-5
TGCGCCAGCAGCCAAGATGGGCAGGGGGCCCAGCCCCAGCATTTT
CASSQDGQGAQPQHF
>TRBV12-3/TRBV12-4|.|.|TRBJ1-4
TGTGCCAGCAATGTTAAGGAGGATGAAAAACTGTTTTTT
CASNVKEDEKLFF
>TRBV6-5|TRBD1|.|TRBJ1-2
TGTGCCAGCAGTTACGCAGGGGGTGATGGCTACACCTTC
CASSYAGGDGYTF
>TRBV7-8|.|.|TRBJ2-7
TGTGCCAGCAGCTTTCTGATCGCGAGGGAGAGCGAGCAGTACTTC
CASSFLIARESEQYF
>TRBV12-5|.|.|TRBJ2-3
TGTGCTAGTGGTTTGAGGGGAGATACGCAGTATTTT
CASGLRGDTQYF
>TRBV27|TRBD1|.|TRBJ2-2
TGTGCCAGCAGTCGGACAGGGCAGCTTATCAGAGGGGGGGAGCTGTTTTTT
CASSRTGQLIRGGELFF
>TRBV15|TRBD2|few|TRBJ2-2
TGTGCCACCAGCAGATCCGGACTAGCGGGGAACACCGGGGAGCTGTTTTTT
CATSRSGLAGNTGELFF
>TRBV3-1/TRBV3-2|.|few|TRBJ1-6
TGTGCCAGCAACACCGGGGGCTATAATTCACCCCTCCACTTT
CASNTGGYNSPLHF
>TRBV5-1|TRBD1|once|TRBJ1-3
TGCGCCAGCAGCGGGATGACAGGGGGACTAATTGGAAACACCATATATTTT
CASSGMTGGLIGNTIYF
>TRBV9|.|.|TRBJ2-1
TGTGCCAGCAGCGTCAGTTTCTACAATGAGCAGTTCTTC
CASSVSFYNEQFF
>TRBV3-1/TRBV3-2|.|.|TRBJ1-1
TGTGCCAGCAGCCAAGATGCGGGGGTAGCTTTCTTT
CASSQDAGVAFF
>TRBV30|.|once|TRBJ1-4
TGTGCCTGTGCGGGGGTAATTAATGAAAAACTGTTTTTT
CACAGVINEKLFF
>TRBV12-3/TRBV12-4|.|few|TRBJ1-5
TGTGCCAGCGGGCAGGGGCTGAATCAGCCCCAGCATTTT
CASGQGLNQPQHF
>TRBV7-2|.|.|TRBJ2-3
TGTGCCAGCAGCTTTGGCGACTCTTACACAGATACGCAGTATTTT
CASSFGDSYTDTQYF
>TRBV19|.|.|TRBJ2-3
TGTGCCAGTCAGGGAATTGGAGGCACAGATACGCAGTATTTT
CASQGIGGTDTQYF
>TRBV21-1|.|.|TRBJ2-7
TGTGCCAGCAGCAAATCACTAGGGGAGGGGCCCTACGAGCAGTACTTC
CASSKSLGEGPYEQYF
>TRBV18|.|.|TRBJ2-7
TGTGCCAGCTCACCAGGACTCAGCTCCTACGAGCAGTACTTC
CASSPGLSSYEQYF
>TRBV6-5|TRBD2|.|TRBJ2-7
TGTGCCAGCAGTTCTTTAGCGGGGGGGCGTGGAGCGCAGTACTTC
CASSSLAGGRGAQYF
>TRBV30|.|.|TRBJ1-5
TGTGCCTGGAGTCGGGGGAATCAGCCCCAGCATTTT
CAWSRGNQPQHF
>TRBV15|.|few|TRBJ2-4
TGTGCCACCAGCAGAGAATCGGGAATGCAAAACATTCAGTACTTC
CATSRESGMQNIQYF
>TRBV4-3|.|.|TRBJ1-3
TGCGCCAGCAGCCAAGCGTTGTTGGTCCTAGGAAACACCATATATTTT
CASSQALLVLGNTIYF
>TRBV7-2|.|once|TRBJ2-1
TGTGCCAGCAGCGATCGACAGAGCTACAATGAGCAGTTCTTC
CASSDRQSYNEQFF
>TRBV5-1|.|.|TRBJ2-5
TGCGCCAGCAGCTTGGTAAATGAGGAGACCCAGTACTTC
CASSLVNEETQYF
>TRBV19|.|.|TRBJ1-1
TGTGCCAGTAGTCCTAATCCCCCAGGGGTGGGGACTGAAGCTTTCTTT
CASSPNPPGVGTEAFF
>TRBV5-6|.|.|TRBJ1-2
TGTGCCAGCTCCGGGGGTCCCTATGGCTACACCTTC
CASSGGPYGYTF
>TRBV5-1|TRBD1|.|TRBJ1-4
TGCGCCAGCAGCTCCCGGGACAGTGACGGGAATGAAAAACTGTTTTTT
CASSSRDSDGNEKLFF
>TRBV7-8|TRBD1|.|TRBJ1-1
TGTGCCAGCAGCCAGTATCCGGGACAGGGGATCACTGAAGCTTTCTTT
CASSQYPGQGITEAFF
>TRBV5-1|.|once|TRBJ1-1
TGCGCCAGCTCCCCTGCAGGGCTGAACACTGAAGCTTTCTTT
CASSPAGLNTEAFF
>TRBV5-4|TRBD2|.|TRBJ2-3
TGTGCCAGTAGAATGGGACTACCCACAGATACGCAGTATTTT
CASRMGLPTDTQYF
>TRBV5-6|.|.|TRBJ1-4
TGTGCCAGCAGCCCGACGAAGGGGGAGCCAACTAATGAAAAACTGTTTTTT
CASSPTKGEPTNEKLFF
>TRBV18|.|.|TRBJ1-5
TGTGCCAGCTCACCCGAGGGTCAGCCCCAGCATTTT
CASSPEGQPQHF
>TRBV6-5|.|.|TRBJ2-1
TGTGCCAGCAGTTACTCGAGATCCAGGGGTTACAATGAGCAGTTCTTC
CASSYSRSRGYNEQFF
>TRBV6-6|TRBD2|.|TRBJ2-3
TGTGCCAGCAGTCCCCTCGGGGAGCGGGGGGGCGGAGATACGCAGTATTTT
CASSPLGERGGGDTQYF
>TRBV10-1|TRBD2|.|TRBJ2-3
TGCGCCAGCATCTTTAGCGGGGGGGACACAGATACGCAGTATTTT
CASIFSGGDTDTQYF
>TRBV7-3|TRBD1|.|TRBJ1-5
TGTGCCAGCAGTTCGACAGGGCAAAAAGGTCAGCCCCAGCATTTT
CASSSTGQKGQPQHF
>TRBV5-6|.|.|TRBJ2-1
TGTGCCAGCAGCTTGGAATGGGAGTCCTACAATGAGCAGTTCTTC
CASSLEWESYNEQFF
>TRBV6-4|.|.|TRBJ2-1
TGTGCCAGCAGTGAAGCGGATAGCTCCTACAATGAGCAGTTCTTC
CASSEADSSYNEQFF
>TRBV28|.|.|TRBJ1-1
TGTGCCAGCAGTTTCCAGAACACTGAAGCTTTCTTT
CASSFQNTEAFF
>TRBV6-4|.|.|TRBJ1-6
TGTGCCAGCAGTGCTTCACCGGGACTAAGCTCACCCCTCCACTTT
CASSASPGLSSPLHF
>TRBV7-2|.|.|TRBJ1-1
TGTGCCAGCAGCTTAGCGGCGAGCGGGGCCACTGAAGCTTTCTTT
CASSLAASGATEAFF
>TRBV27|.|once|TRBJ1-6
TGTGCCAGCAGTTCCCTATCCCCCAGGGGTTCACCCCTCCACTTT
CASSSLSPRGSPLHF
>TRBV5-1|TRBD2|.|TRBJ2-1
TGCGCCAGCAGCTTCGCCGGGACTAGCGGGGGGGCATCCTACAATGAGCAGTTCTTC
CASSFAGTSGGASYNEQFF
>TRBV30|TRBD1|.|TRBJ1-1
TGTGCCTGGGACCCGGGACAGGGGTACACTGAAGCTTTCTTT
CAWDPGQGYTEAFF
>TRBV5-1|.|.|TRBJ2-2
TGCGCCAGCAGCTTGGACTTTGCGAACACCGGGGAGCTGTTTTTT
CASSLDFANTGELFF